The 18 T cell receptor beta chains below were found in one sample sequenced in a study of response to subunit inactivated influenza vaccine. TCRdb itself ran the RT-PCR reads through MiXCR, one entry per CDR3 protein. Counted here are hundreds of thousands of distinct CDR3 sequences, 10% to 15% occurring once; the ten biggest clones make up about an eighth. The sequencing here drew on PBMCs from blood, taken roughly 48 days after vaccination. The receptors derive from a man aged 45-65 years who received an inactivated influenza vaccine.

This clonotype has just a few counts. The chain combines TRBV4-2 with TRBJ2-1; D not resolved. CDR3 length: 14 residues. V lost 6 bases to trimming and J lost 1 base, with 10 bases between them. CDR1 is LGHNA, CDR2 YNFKEQ, per germline. CDR3 loop: CASSAEPSYNEQFF. In DNA, the CDR3 is TGTGCCAGCAGTGCGGAGCCGTCCTACAATGAGCAGTTCTTC.

This clonotype was counted between two and nine times. The rearrangement joins TRBV5-1 to TRBJ2-1; D gene uncertain. V was cut by 0 bases and J by 9 bases, with 16 bases left in between. In germline, CDR1 is SGHRS, CDR2 YFSETQ. The CDR3 is 15 amino acids. The CDR3: CASSLAPDPGSEQFF. The CDR3 DNA reads TGCGCCAGCAGCTTGGCCCCGGATCCCGGCAGTGAGCAGTTCTTC. The whole variable domain, filled in from reference TRBV5-1 and TRBJ2-1, reads KAGVTQTPRYLIKTRGQQVTLSCSPISGHRSVSWYQQTPGQGLQFLFEYFSETQRNKGNFPGRFSGRQFSNSRSEMNVSTLELGDSALYLCASSLAPDPGSEQFFGPGTRLTVL.

V gene TRBV20-1 combines with J gene TRBJ1-4; D perhaps matches TRBD1 (5 bases). The CDR3 has 14 residues. CDR1 is DFQATT and CDR2 is SNEGSKA in the germline V gene (reference sequence). V gave up 6 bases and J gave up 7 bases, with 18 bases separating them. CDR3 sequence: CSAGGDPSPEKLFF. CDR3 nucleotides: TGCAGTGCGGGGGGAGACCCATCCCCTGAAAAACTGTTTTTT.

This rearrangement joins TRBV7-3 to TRBJ2-1; 9 nucleotides line up with TRBD2. From germline, CDR1 is SGHTA and CDR2 FQGTGA. The CDR3 is made up of 17 amino acids. V was clipped by 4 bases and J by 0 bases; unmatched bases: 7. The DNA of the CDR3 is TGTGCCAGCAGCTCGTTCGGCGGGAGGGCCTCCTACAATGAGCAGTTCTTC. Translating gives CASSSFGGRASYNEQFF.

This clonotype has ten or more counts. The V call is TRBV20-1, the J call TRBJ2-4; D call uncertain. The CDR3 covers 14 residues. The V end lost 5 bases, the J end lost 0 bases, and 11 bases lay between the germline ends. Germline V gene sequence: CDR1 DFQATT, CDR2 SNEGSKA (reference sequence). CDR3 DNA sequence: TGCAGTGCTCACAGTGTTCGAGCCAAAAACATTCAGTACTTC. Translating gives CSAHSVRAKNIQYF.

The chain uses TRBV19 and TRBJ1-5; the D is unclear. This CDR3 spans 14 amino acids. Looked up from germline, CDR1 is LNHDA and CDR2 is SQIVND (reference sequence). Trimming removed 3 bases from V and 3 bases from J, with 9 bases in between. Written as DNA, the CDR3 is TGTGCCAGTAGTATGAGGCAGTACAATCAGCCCCAGCATTTT. Its translation: CASSMRQYNQPQHF.

This clonotype has a handful of counts. V and J are TRBV20-1 and TRBJ1-2, with 7 bases that match TRBD1. Germline V gene data show CDR1 as DFQATT and CDR2 as SNEGSKA (reference sequence). The CDR3 has 11 residues. Trimming removed 1 base from V and 13 bases from J; junction bases left unmatched: 6. CDR3 sequence (DNA): TGCAGTGCTAGAGGTGACAGGGAGAGCACCTTC. Protein sequence: CSARGDRESTF.

V gene TRBV4-3 combines with J gene TRBJ2-1; 9 positions match TRBD2. This CDR3 contains 19 residues. The J segment lost 9 bases and the V segment lost 1 base, leaving 19 bases of the junction unmatched. The germline V gene encodes CDR1 LGHNA and CDR2 YSLEER. This CDR3 is CASSQVRGGRARRGSEQFF. CDR3 sequence (DNA): TGCGCCAGCAGCCAAGTTCGGGGCGGGAGGGCCCGTCGTGGTAGTGAGCAGTTCTTC.

The chain recombines TRBV3-1 with TRBJ2-3, with 12 bases fitting TRBD2. After removal of 5 bases from V and 5 bases from J, the junction contained 14 bases not matched to a gene. The germline V gene has CDR1 LGHDT and CDR2 YNNKEL (reference sequence). The CDR3 loop spans 18 amino acids. CDR3 sequence: CASSSTKTSGGVGDTQYF. CDR3 DNA sequence: TGTGCCAGCAGCTCTACCAAGACTAGCGGGGGAGTCGGAGATACGCAGTATTTT.

There are many counts of this clonotype. This rearrangement joins TRBV7-2 to TRBJ2-5, with unresolved D. From germline, CDR1 is SGHTA and CDR2 FQGNSA. Trimming took off 1 base at V and 6 bases at J, with 12 bases between the two ends. The CDR3 is made up of 14 amino acids. The CDR3 DNA follows: TGTGCCAGCAGCTTAGAGGCTAGTTCGCAGACCCAGTACTTC. This encodes CASSLEASSQTQYF.

In its sample, this clonotype was seen many times. The chain couples TRBV7-9 to TRBJ2-1; 7 positions match TRBD1. With V trimmed by 5 bases and J by 6 bases, 13 bases remained unmatched. Per the germline V gene, CDR1 is SEHNR and CDR2 is FQNEAQ (reference sequence). The CDR3 sequence is 16 residues long. The CDR3 protein is CASSAPPGQPRNEQFF. The CDR3 bases are TGTGCCAGCAGCGCACCCCCGGGACAGCCTCGCAATGAGCAGTTCTTC.

V and J are TRBV28 and TRBJ2-7; D is perhaps TRBD2 (7 bases). Trimming left V 8 bases short and J 4 bases short, with 18 bases between. The germline gives CDR1 MDHEN, CDR2 SYDVKM. The length of the CDR3 is 14 residues. DNA of the CDR3: TGTGCCAGCGGCCCTAGGGGGGGCTGGTACGAGCAGTACTTC. Its protein is CASGPRGGWYEQYF.

The gene calls are TRBV9 and TRBJ2-7; 8 bases line up with TRBD2. The CDR3 loop spans 15 amino acids. Germline CDR1 reads SGDLS; CDR2 reads YYNGEE. With 4 bases clipped from V and 1 base from J, the junction kept 7 bases outside the gene matches. CDR3 sequence: CASSPQREKSYEQYF. DNA of the CDR3: TGTGCCAGCAGCCCACAGCGGGAGAAGTCCTACGAGCAGTACTTC.

This clonotype was picked up many times. V gene TRBV7-2 combines with J gene TRBJ2-7; 9 bases map to TRBD1. CDR3 length equals 15 residues. Germline CDR1 is SGHTA and CDR2 is FQGNSA. After removal of 0 bases from V and 5 bases from J, the junction contained 5 bases not matched to a gene. Here the CDR3 DNA reads TGTGCCAGCAGCTTAGCTGGGACAGGGAGGAACGAGCAGTACTTC. Its protein product is CASSLAGTGRNEQYF.

In its sample, this clonotype was seen a few times. V usage is TRBV20-1 and J usage is TRBJ1-5; 7 positions agree with TRBD1. CDR1 is DFQATT and CDR2 is SNEGSKA in the germline V gene (reference sequence). This CDR3 region has 15 residues. The J segment lost 7 bases and the V segment lost 0 bases, leaving 9 bases of the junction unmatched. The CDR3, as DNA: TGCAGTGCTAGAGAAGGAACAGGGGAGATACAGCCCCAGCATTTT. Translation: CSAREGTGEIQPQHF.

This clonotype came up many times. V gene TRBV12-3 or TRBV12-4 combines with J gene TRBJ1-1; no clear D. CDR3 length: 14 residues. V gave up 5 bases and J gave up 1 base, with 11 bases separating them. The CDR3 DNA follows: TGTGCCAGCAGTCGCCCTCCGGAGAACACTGAAGCTTTCTTT. It codes for CASSRPPENTEAFF.

This clonotype was recorded a few times. This sequence joins TRBV6-1 and TRBJ2-7; TRBD2 matches 10 bases. CDR1 MNHNS and CDR2 SASEGT come from the germline V gene. CDR3 length: 14 residues. J lost 4 bases, V lost 4 bases, and 4 bases had no gene match. The CDR3 nucleotides are TGTGCCAGCAGTGGGACTAGCGGAGATTACGAGCAGTACTTC. This gives the protein CASSGTSGDYEQYF.

Many counts were recorded for this clonotype. This chain joins TRBV20-1 and TRBJ2-3, with no clear D. The germline V gene has CDR1 DFQATT and CDR2 SNEGSKA (reference sequence). The CDR3 has 11 residues. The V end lost 4 bases, the J end lost 9 bases, and 11 bases lay between the germline ends. The CDR3: CSAKRSTTQYF. CDR3 bases: TGCAGTGCTAAGCGCTCGACGACGCAGTATTTT.